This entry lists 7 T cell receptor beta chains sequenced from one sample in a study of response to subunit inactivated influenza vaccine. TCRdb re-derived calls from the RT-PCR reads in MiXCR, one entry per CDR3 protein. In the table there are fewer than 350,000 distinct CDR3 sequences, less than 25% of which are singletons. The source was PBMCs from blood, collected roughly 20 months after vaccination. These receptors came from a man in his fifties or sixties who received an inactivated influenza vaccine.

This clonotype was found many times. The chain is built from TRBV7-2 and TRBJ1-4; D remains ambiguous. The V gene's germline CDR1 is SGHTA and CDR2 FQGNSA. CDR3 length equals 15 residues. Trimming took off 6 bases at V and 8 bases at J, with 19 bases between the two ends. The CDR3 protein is CASRQAGRQGEKLFF. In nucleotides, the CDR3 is TGTGCCAGCAGACAAGCCGGAAGACAAGGCGAAAAACTGTTTTTT. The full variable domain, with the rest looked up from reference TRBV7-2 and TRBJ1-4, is GAGVSQSPSNKVTEKGKDVELRCDPISGHTALYWYRQSLGQGLEFLIYFQGNSAPDKSGLPSDRFSAERTGGSVSTLTIQRTQQEDSAVYLCASRQAGRQGEKLFFGSGTQLSVL.

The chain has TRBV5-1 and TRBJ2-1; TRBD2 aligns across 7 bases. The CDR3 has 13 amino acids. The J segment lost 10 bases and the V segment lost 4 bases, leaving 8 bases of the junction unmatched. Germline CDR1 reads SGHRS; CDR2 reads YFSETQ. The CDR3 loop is CASSPPREWEQFF. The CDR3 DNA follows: TGCGCCAGCAGCCCTCCGCGGGAGTGGGAGCAGTTCTTC.

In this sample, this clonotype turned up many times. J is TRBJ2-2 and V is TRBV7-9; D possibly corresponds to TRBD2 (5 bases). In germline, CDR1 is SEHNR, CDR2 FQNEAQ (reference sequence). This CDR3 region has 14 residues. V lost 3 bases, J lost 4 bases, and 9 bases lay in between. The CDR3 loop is CASSFISGTGELFF. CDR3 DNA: TGTGCCAGCAGCTTCATCAGCGGCACCGGGGAGCTGTTTTTT.

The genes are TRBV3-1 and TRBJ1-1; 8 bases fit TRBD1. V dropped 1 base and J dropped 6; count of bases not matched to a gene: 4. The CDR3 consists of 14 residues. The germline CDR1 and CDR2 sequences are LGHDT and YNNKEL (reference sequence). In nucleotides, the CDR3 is TGTGCCAGCAGCCAAGGGGCAGGGGGCCCTGAAGCTTTCTTT. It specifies CASSQGAGGPEAFF. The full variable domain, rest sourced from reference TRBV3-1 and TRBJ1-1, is DTAVSQTPKYLVTQMGNDKSIKCEQNLGHDTMYWYKQDSKKFLKIMFSYNNKELIINETVPNRFSPKSPDKAHLNLHINSLELGDSAVYFCASSQGAGGPEAFFGQGTRLTVV.

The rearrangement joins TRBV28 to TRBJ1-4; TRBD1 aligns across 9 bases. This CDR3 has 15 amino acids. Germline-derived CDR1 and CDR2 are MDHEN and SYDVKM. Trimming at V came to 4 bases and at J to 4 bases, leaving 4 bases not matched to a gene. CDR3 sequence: CASSYRGRGNEKLFF. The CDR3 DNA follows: TGTGCCAGCAGTTACAGGGGGCGCGGTAATGAAAAACTGTTTTTT. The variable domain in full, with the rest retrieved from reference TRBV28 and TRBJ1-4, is DVKVTQSSRYLVKRTGEKVFLECVQDMDHENMFWYRQDPGLGLRLIYFSYDVKMKEKGDIPEGYSVSREKKERFSLILESASTNQTSMYLCASSYRGRGNEKLFFGSGTQLSVL.

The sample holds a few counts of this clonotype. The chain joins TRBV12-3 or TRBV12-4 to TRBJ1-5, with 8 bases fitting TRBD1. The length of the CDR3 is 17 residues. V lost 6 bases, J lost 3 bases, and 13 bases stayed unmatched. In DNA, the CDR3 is TGTGCCAGCAGCCCGACAGGGGCCCGAGGCATCAATCAGCCCCAGCATTTT. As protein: CASSPTGARGINQPQHF.

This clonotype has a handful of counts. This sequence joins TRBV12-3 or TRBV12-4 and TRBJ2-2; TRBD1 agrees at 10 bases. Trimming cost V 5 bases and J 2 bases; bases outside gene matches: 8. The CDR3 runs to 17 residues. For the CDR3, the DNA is TGTGCCAGCAGTCTACACCGGGACAGGGGTAACACCGGGGAGCTGTTTTTT. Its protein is CASSLHRDRGNTGELFF.